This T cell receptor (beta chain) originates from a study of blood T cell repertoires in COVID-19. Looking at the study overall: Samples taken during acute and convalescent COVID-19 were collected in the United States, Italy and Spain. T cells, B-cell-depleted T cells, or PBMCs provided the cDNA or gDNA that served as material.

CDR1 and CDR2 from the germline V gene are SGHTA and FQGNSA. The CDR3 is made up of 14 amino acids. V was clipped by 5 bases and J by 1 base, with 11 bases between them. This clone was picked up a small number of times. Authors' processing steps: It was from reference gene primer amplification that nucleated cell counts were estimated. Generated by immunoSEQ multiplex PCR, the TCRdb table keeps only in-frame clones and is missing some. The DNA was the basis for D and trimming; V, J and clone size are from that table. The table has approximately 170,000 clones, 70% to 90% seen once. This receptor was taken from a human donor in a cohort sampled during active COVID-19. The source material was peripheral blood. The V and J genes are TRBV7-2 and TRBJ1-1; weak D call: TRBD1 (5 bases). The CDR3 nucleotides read TGTGCCAGCAGCCAGGACAACCCGAACACTGAAGCTTTCTTT. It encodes CASSQDNPNTEAFF. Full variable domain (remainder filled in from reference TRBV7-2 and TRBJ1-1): GAGVSQSPSNKVTEKGKDVELRCDPISGHTALYWYRQSLGQGLEFLIYFQGNSAPDKSGLPSDRFSAERTGGSVSTLTIQRTQQEDSAVYLCASSQDNPNTEAFFGQGTRLTVV.